This TCR beta chain comes out of a study of shared clonotypes between healthy human individuals. Running of the assay took place at deep level. Generated by immunoSEQ multiplex PCR, the TCRdb table keeps only in-frame clones and is missing some. The table shows millions of clones, with about 95% occurring only once. Germline trimming cut 4 bases from V and 7 bases from J; bases unmatched to any gene: 9. The CDR3 extends over 13 amino acids. CDR1 GTSNPN and CDR2 SVGIG come from the germline V gene (reference sequence). With regard to this clone: Its antigen is not identified.

Naive CD8 cells comprised CD45RO-negative, CCR7-positively selected cells, excluding terminally differentiated effector memory CD45RA+ cells. Study-wide points: The four-donor shared clonotypes exceeded non-shared clonotypes in generation probability, with non-shared ones scoring lower. An expected dependence of interdonor clonotype sharing on sequencing depth was noted.

This chain connects TRBV30 to TRBJ2-7; 8 positions agree with TRBD2. The sequencing sample was made of naive CD8+ T cells sorted from blood. This TCR was sampled from a man aged 18 to 29 in good health. CDR3 in amino acids: CAWTSGGAGEQYF. The DNA of the CDR3 is TGTGCCTGGACTTCGGGGGGGGCCGGAGAGCAGTACTTC.